The 20 T cell receptor beta chains below all came from one sample that was sequenced in a study of blood T cell repertoires in COVID-19. Assay used: immunoSEQ multiplex PCR; TCRdb lists only in-frame clones, some missing. The sample yields roughly 53,000 clones, around 76% seen once. What was sequenced was peripheral blood. Receptor source: a man over 45 with active or convalescent COVID-19.

This clone was counted a few times. The V gene is TRBV29-1, the J gene TRBJ2-2; D is perhaps TRBD2 (6 bases). Per the germline V gene, CDR1 is SQVTM and CDR2 is ANQGSEA. Trimming shortened V by 7 bases and J by 1 base, and 13 bases separated the two germline ends. CDR3 size: 14 residues. CDR3 residues: CSATVGGNTGELFF. DNA of the CDR3: TGCAGCGCGACAGTCGGGGGGAACACCGGGGAGCTGTTTTTT.

The genes are TRBV12-5 and TRBJ2-3; possible D gene TRBD2, 5 bases. Germline CDR1 reads LGHNT; CDR2 reads FRNRAP. The CDR3 totals 16 residues. The germline V and J ends were trimmed by 0 bases and 2 bases, with 12 bases remaining between them. CDR3 residues: CASGLVIGGHTDTQYF. The CDR3 coding sequence is TGTGCTAGTGGTTTGGTTATTGGCGGGCACACAGATACGCAGTATTTT.

The V gene is TRBV7-8, the J gene TRBJ2-2; the match to TRBD1 covers 7 bases. Trimming removed 6 bases from V and 7 bases from J; junction bases left unmatched: 8. Germline V CDR1 and CDR2: SGHVS, FQNEAQ. The length of the CDR3 is 14 residues. The chain's CDR3 is CASRAGTADGELFF. The CDR3, as DNA: TGTGCCAGCAGAGCCGGGACAGCGGACGGGGAGCTGTTTTTT.

This clone was observed a few times. CDR3 nucleotides: TGTGCCAGCAGCCAAGCGGGGGGAAGAAGCTCCTACAATGAGCAGTTCTTC. Protein sequence: CASSQAGGRSSYNEQFF. The chain recombines TRBV4-2 with TRBJ2-1, with TRBD2 identical over 7 bases. The CDR3 length is 17 residues. J gave up 0 bases and V 1 base, and 6 bases lay outside the gene matches. Germline V gives CDR1 LGHNA, CDR2 YNFKEQ.

This clone came up a few times. V gene TRBV11-1 combines with J gene TRBJ1-1; D not resolved. Germline assignment: CDR1 SGHAT and CDR2 FQDESV (reference sequence). The CDR3 has 15 residues. V lost 5 bases, J lost 1 base, and 14 bases lay in between. CDR3 sequence: CASSDGGWKNTEAFF. In DNA form, the CDR3 reads TGTGCCAGCAGCGACGGAGGGTGGAAGAACACTGAAGCTTTCTTT.

The chain is built from TRBV6-6 and TRBJ2-1; TRBD1 is a possible D gene (6 bases). Germline V lookup: CDR1 MNHNY, CDR2 SVGAGI (reference sequence). The CDR3 consists of 15 residues. V was clipped by 3 bases and J by 0 bases, with 9 bases between them. The CDR3 region is CASSYRGSSYNEQFF. The CDR3 nucleotides are TGTGCCAGCAGTTATAGGGGGAGCTCCTACAATGAGCAGTTCTTC.

The V call is TRBV12-3 or TRBV12-4, the J call TRBJ1-1; D call uncertain. The CDR3 covers 13 residues. The V and J ends lost 3 bases and 1 base respectively, with 6 bases between them. The CDR3 region has the DNA TGTGCCAGCAGTTTCAACGGGAACACTGAAGCTTTCTTT. This codes for CASSFNGNTEAFF.

The V call is TRBV11-2, the J call TRBJ2-1; 7 bases align to TRBD2. Unmatched junction bases numbered 6, after V lost 4 bases and J lost 6 bases. The germline CDR1 and CDR2 sequences are SGHAT and FQNNGV. This CDR3 region has 14 residues. CDR3 loop: CASSYGTITNEQFF. The CDR3, as DNA: TGTGCCAGCAGCTACGGGACTATTACCAATGAGCAGTTCTTC.

This clone occurred once. This chain joins TRBV19 and TRBJ2-1, with D perhaps TRBD2 (5 bases). The germline V gene encodes CDR1 LNHDA and CDR2 SQIVND (reference sequence). The CDR3 covers 14 residues. Trimming left V 6 bases short and J 6 bases short, with 15 bases between. The CDR3 DNA reads TGTGCCAGTAGCGAAACCAATGGAGGCAATGAGCAGTTCTTC. Protein product: CASSETNGGNEQFF.

This clone was seen more than once but under ten times. This sequence joins TRBV5-1 and TRBJ2-3, with unresolved D. Germline CDR1 is SGHRS and CDR2 is YFSETQ. The V gene lost 1 base and the J gene lost 3 bases, with 9 bases spanning the gap. CDR3 size: 14 residues. The CDR3 loop is CASSLSSETDTQYF. The CDR3 DNA follows: TGCGCCAGCAGCTTGTCATCAGAAACAGATACGCAGTATTTT.

The V call is TRBV7-3, the J call TRBJ2-7; 8 bases agree with TRBD2. With 5 bases clipped from V and 0 bases from J, the junction kept 15 bases outside the gene matches. The CDR3 covers 18 residues. Germline V CDR1 and CDR2: SGHTA, FQGTGA. The CDR3 reads CASSEGPGGTPSSYEQYF. CDR3 in DNA: TGTGCCAGCAGCGAAGGACCGGGAGGGACTCCAAGCTCCTACGAGCAGTACTTC.

This chain connects TRBV27 to TRBJ1-2; 8 positions agree with TRBD1. Germline CDR1 MNHEY, CDR2 SMNVEV (reference sequence). The CDR3 has 16 residues. J was trimmed by 0 bases and V by 7 bases; bases with no gene match: 10. The CDR3 here is CASTPGGQASNYGYTF. CDR3 in DNA: TGTGCCAGCACCCCAGGGGGACAGGCCTCTAACTATGGCTACACCTTC.

The rearrangement uses TRBV7-2 and TRBJ2-3; TRBD2 matches at 8 bases. The germline V gene has CDR1 SGHTA and CDR2 FQGNSA. The junction had 9 bases not matched to a gene; V was cut back by 5 bases and J by 5 bases. The CDR3 consists of 15 residues. The CDR3 sequence is CASSARRGGGDTQYF. The DNA of the CDR3 is TGTGCCAGCAGCGCGCGTCGGGGGGGCGGAGATACGCAGTATTTT. Drawing the rest from reference TRBV7-2 and TRBJ2-3, the complete variable domain is GAGVSQSPSNKVTEKGKDVELRCDPISGHTALYWYRQSLGQGLEFLIYFQGNSAPDKSGLPSDRFSAERTGGSVSTLTIQRTQQEDSAVYLCASSARRGGGDTQYFGPGTRLTVL.

This clone has a single count. The V call is TRBV4-1, the J call TRBJ2-3, with 10 positions matching TRBD2. The ends lost 0 bases at V and 7 bases at J; junction bases unmatched: 13. Germline-derived CDR1 and CDR2 are MGHRA and YSYEKL. This CDR3 contains 18 residues. The chain's CDR3 is CASSQDPPSGSIENTQYF. The CDR3 nucleotides read TGCGCCAGCAGCCAAGATCCCCCTAGCGGGAGTATCGAAAATACGCAGTATTTT.

V usage is TRBV7-8 and J usage is TRBJ2-7, with TRBD2 matching 10 bases. Germline V lookup: CDR1 SGHVS, CDR2 FQNEAQ. With V trimmed by 5 bases and J by 3 bases, 10 bases remained unmatched. There are 16 residues in the CDR3. The CDR3 sequence: CASSPVVVAGGYEQYF. The CDR3 DNA reads as TGTGCCAGCAGCCCCGTCGTCGTAGCGGGGGGCTACGAGCAGTACTTC.

CDR3 amino acids: CASSQRGGFTDTQYF. The DNA for the CDR3 is TGTGCCAGCAGCCAACGGGGGGGATTCACAGATACGCAGTATTTT. J is TRBJ2-3 and V is TRBV3-1 (or the pseudogene TRBV3-2), with 8 bases identical to TRBD2. The CDR3 is 15 residues long. The germline gives CDR1 LGHDT, CDR2 YNNKEL (reference sequence). V lost 2 bases and J lost 2; bases outside the gene matches: 3.

The chain combines TRBV5-4 with TRBJ2-5; weak D call: TRBD2 (6 bases). CDR1 is SGHNT, CDR2 YYREEE, per germline (reference sequence). The germline V and J ends were trimmed by 6 bases and 3 bases, with 21 bases remaining between them. The CDR3 totals 16 residues. The CDR3 DNA sequence: TGTGCCAGCAACCAAGGGGAGGACCGCAACAAAGAGACCCAGTACTTC. It specifies CASNQGEDRNKETQYF.

V usage is TRBV19 and J usage is TRBJ1-1; TRBD1 aligns across 7 bases. Per the germline V gene, CDR1 is LNHDA and CDR2 is SQIVND (reference sequence). V gave up 5 bases and J gave up 4 bases; unmatched junction bases: 7. The CDR3 is made up of 14 amino acids. CDR3: CASSLRGPATEAFF. The CDR3 DNA sequence: TGTGCCAGTAGTTTAAGGGGGCCGGCCACTGAAGCTTTCTTT.

The CDR3 DNA follows: TGTGCCAGTGGGGAGTTTGCGGGCAATCAGCCCCAGCATTTT. Encoded protein: CASGEFAGNQPQHF. The chain is built from TRBV19 and TRBJ1-5; no clear D. Trimming stripped 8 bases from V and 2 bases from J, with 13 bases between. The CDR3 sequence is 14 residues long. Germline V lookup: CDR1 LNHDA, CDR2 SQIVND (reference sequence).

CDR3 nucleotide sequence: TGCGCCAGCAAGGATAGCGGGAGCGGGGAGACCCAGTACTTC. Protein sequence: CASKDSGSGETQYF. The V and J genes are TRBV10-2 and TRBJ2-5; TRBD2 matches at 9 bases. Germline CDR1 and CDR2: WSHSY and SAAADI. CDR3 length: 14 residues. V lost 7 bases and J lost 5; bases outside the gene matches: 8.